The source of this T cell receptor beta chain is a study of T cell changes during pregnancy in multiple sclerosis. Clones were read by immunoSEQ multiplex PCR, and TCRdb kept only the in-frame ones, dropping some. The sample carries tens of thousands of clones, around 92% recorded once. CDR1 and CDR2 from the germline V gene are LNHDA and SQIVND (reference sequence). The length of the CDR3 is 16 residues. The germline V and J ends were trimmed by 3 bases and 3 bases, with 15 bases remaining between them. This sequence joins TRBV19 and TRBJ1-5; TRBD1 is a possible D gene (6 bases). The input for sequencing was peripheral blood, taken after pregnancy. This TCR was recovered from a female donor with multiple sclerosis, enrolled in a pregnancy study. The CDR3 nucleotides are TGTGCCAGTAGTATTGAGGGCAGGGGTATCAATCAGCCCCAGCATTTT. As protein: CASSIEGRGINQPQHF.